This entry is about one T cell receptor beta chain. The data belong to a study of blood T cell repertoires in COVID-19. Study-level background: COVID-19 samples, acute and convalescent, were from the United States, Italy and Spain. PBMCs, B-cell-depleted T cells, or T cells provided the cDNA or gDNA that made up the material.

With V trimmed by 1 base and J by 4 bases, 4 bases remained unmatched. Germline CDR1 is SGDLS and CDR2 is YYNGEE. The CDR3 contains 15 residues. Per the original methods: Reference gene primer amplification yielded estimated nucleated cell counts. TCRdb's table, derived via immunoSEQ multiplex PCR, lists solely in-frame clones and lacks some. Clone size and the V and J calls come from that table; the DNA yielded D and trimming. The sample lists about 81,000 clones, about 84% occurring once. The sample was peripheral blood. This TCR was sampled from a woman aged 65 to 85 with acute or convalescent COVID-19. The chain carries TRBV9 and TRBJ2-1, with 8 bases that match TRBD2. DNA for the CDR3: TGTGCCAGCAGCGTAAGCGGGAGTGGTTACAATGAGCAGTTCTTC. It is translated as CASSVSGSGYNEQFF. The whole variable domain, remainder taken from reference TRBV9 and TRBJ2-1, is DSGVTQTPKHLITATGQRVTLRCSPRSGDLSVYWYQQSLDQGLQFLIQYYNGEERAKGNILERFSAQQFPDLHSELNLSSLELGDSALYFCASSVSGSGYNEQFFGPGTRLTVL.